The clone carrying this T cell receptor beta chain appeared a few times. This specimen comes from a study of T-cell reconstitution after alpha-beta-depleted transplantation in children. Using unique molecular identifiers, the investigators prepared the TCRbeta library. TCRdb fed the PCR reads into MiXCR, producing one record per CDR3 protein. This table holds 350,000 to 400,000 distinct CDR3 sequences, about a fifth found once. CDR3 size: 16 residues. Germline CDR1 reads MNHEY; CDR2 reads SMNVEV (reference sequence). With V trimmed by 5 bases and J by 4 bases, 10 bases remained unmatched. Sequenced here: PBMCs from the stem cell graft donor, sampled from the stem cell graft. This TCR derives from a human donor who donated a stem cell graft to a child with acute myeloid leukemia. The rearrangement uses TRBV27 and TRBJ2-1, with 8 bases identical to TRBD1. The CDR3 DNA is TGTGCCAGCAGTACACTAGGACAGGGAAGGTACAATGAGCAGTTCTTC. Residues: CASSTLGQGRYNEQFF.